This T cell receptor (beta chain) was observed in a study of blood T cell repertoires in COVID-19. Overall study: Acute and convalescent COVID-19 specimens originated in the United States, Italy and Spain. PBMCs, B-cell-depleted T cells, or T cells were the source of the cDNA or gDNA that made up the material.

Enrolled during active infection, Seattle patients were then followed longitudinally. J lost 8 bases, V lost 3 bases, and 15 bases had no gene match. This CDR3 region has 16 residues. Looked up from germline, CDR1 is KGHSH and CDR2 is LQKENI. Per the authors' pipeline: Amplification with reference gene primers provided the estimates of nucleated cell counts. Some clones are missing from TCRdb's copy, which holds only in-frame ones; the method was immunoSEQ multiplex PCR. V, J and clone size were drawn from that table, and D and trimming were deduced from the DNA. Among a few hundred thousand clones listed, about 91% were seen once.

The sequence was collected from a woman aged 50 to 65 with COVID-19, enrolled during active disease. The sample consisted of peripheral blood. The rearrangement links TRBV18 to TRBJ1-2; TRBD1 matches 7 bases. CDR3 nucleotides: TGTGCCAGCTCACCCTCTTCGGTGAGGGGGCCCGGGGGCTACACCTTC. Its protein is CASSPSSVRGPGGYTF.